This T cell receptor beta chain was documented in a study of T cell repertoires in cytomegalovirus infection. As regards this clonotype: Antigen: not known.

Germline CDR1 is LNHNV and CDR2 is YYDKDF (reference sequence). This CDR3 comprises 16 residues. V trimming: 1 base; J trimming: 2 bases; junction bases outside the gene matches: 6. TCRdb processed the reads anew with MiXCR; each CDR3 protein has one entry. The table records 640,000 or so distinct CDR3 sequences, around 30% of them present only once. This sequence was found in a human donor in good health (CMV status not recorded). Some clones in this sample may be carry-over from other donors' samples. Sequencing was performed on cultured PBMCs, taken from culture after CMV antigen stimulation. The chain uses TRBV15 and TRBJ2-3, with 7 bases lining up with TRBD2. The CDR3 coding sequence is TGTGCCACCAGCAGAGGTTTGCGGGGGAACACAGATACGCAGTATTTT. It is translated as CATSRGLRGNTDTQYF. Combining the CDR3 with reference TRBV15 and TRBJ2-3 gives the whole variable domain DAMVIQNPRYQVTQFGKPVTLSCSQTLNHNVMYWYQQKSSQAPKLLFHYYDKDFNNEADTPDNFQSRRPNTSFCFLDIRSPGLGDTAMYLCATSRGLRGNTDTQYFGPGTRLTVL.